One sample yielded the 25 T cell receptor beta chains listed below, sequenced in a study of human T cells and chemical hapten exposure. The time point is: patch test 3, about 24 weeks after DPC sensitization. As to treatment: therapeutic diphenylcyclopropenone sensitization with weekly scalp DPC. MiXCR was run by TCRdb on the RACE reads, yielding one entry per CDR3 protein. The profile shows more than 100,000 distinct CDR3 sequences, approximately 10% of them singletons. Sequenced here: whole blood, sampled in connection with sensitization to the hapten diphenylcyclopropenone (DPC). All receptors derive from a woman between 45 and 65 years old with alopecia areata. Some clones in this sample may be carry-over from other donors' samples.

This clonotype was detected only a few times. V is TRBV12-3 or TRBV12-4 and J is TRBJ1-3, with unresolved D. The V end was cut by 5 bases, the J end by 2 bases, with 7 bases between. This CDR3 has 13 amino acids. CDR3: CASSPDPGNTIYF. For the CDR3, the DNA is TGTGCCAGCAGTCCCGATCCTGGAAACACCATATATTTT.

This clonotype has just a few counts. This sequence joins TRBV20-1 and TRBJ2-1; 7 nucleotides match TRBD2. Germline values: CDR1 DFQATT, CDR2 SNEGSKA (reference sequence). V was pared by 5 bases and J by 2 bases, with 9 bases of the junction left unmatched. The CDR3 is 15 amino acids. DNA of the CDR3: TGCAGTGCTCCGGCCGGGCTAGCGGCCTACAATGAGCAGTTCTTC. It encodes CSAPAGLAAYNEQFF.

This clonotype was seen only a few times. V is TRBV20-1 and J is TRBJ1-5; possible D gene TRBD1, 6 bases. CDR1 DFQATT and CDR2 SNEGSKA come from the germline V gene (reference sequence). V gave up 0 bases and J gave up 5 bases, with 11 bases separating them. This CDR3 region has 14 residues. The DNA for the CDR3 is TGCAGTGCTAGAGAGGGACATGGATATCAGCCCCAGCATTTT. Protein product: CSAREGHGYQPQHF.

This clonotype was picked up many times. J is TRBJ2-1 and V is TRBV7-2; 11 nucleotides match TRBD2. The CDR3 extends over 13 amino acids. The V gene's germline CDR1 is SGHTA and CDR2 FQGNSA. Trimming cost V 4 bases and J 16 bases; bases outside gene matches: 9. The CDR3 reads CASSYGTSGEKFF. CDR3 nucleotide sequence: TGTGCCAGCAGCTATGGGACTAGCGGAGAGAAATTCTTC. The complete variable domain, with remaining parts taken from reference TRBV7-2 and TRBJ2-1, reads GAGVSQSPSNKVTEKGKDVELRCDPISGHTALYWYRQSLGQGLEFLIYFQGNSAPDKSGLPSDRFSAERTGGSVSTLTIQRTQQEDSAVYLCASSYGTSGEKFFGPGTRLTVL.

The chain uses TRBV11-2 and TRBJ2-4; tentative D call: TRBD1 (6 bases). Looked up from germline, CDR1 is SGHAT and CDR2 is FQNNGV. The CDR3 is made up of 17 amino acids. V was pared by 0 bases and J by 0 bases, with 12 bases between. This CDR3 is CASSLDPRGLAKNIQYF. The CDR3 DNA reads as TGTGCCAGCAGCTTAGACCCTAGGGGGTTAGCCAAAAACATTCAGTACTTC.

This clonotype appeared a few times. CDR3 sequence: CASSYSGLAGGTDTQYF. The CDR3 DNA reads TGTGCCAGCAGTTACTCTGGTTTAGCGGGGGGCACAGATACGCAGTATTTT. The chain combines TRBV6-6 with TRBJ2-3, with 9 positions matching TRBD2. J gave up 1 base and V 0 bases, and 5 bases lay outside the gene matches. Germline values: CDR1 MNHNY, CDR2 SVGAGI (reference sequence). CDR3 size: 17 residues.

This clonotype was counted between two and nine times. This sequence joins TRBV7-2 and TRBJ1-2; maybe TRBD1 (5 bases). V was clipped by 4 bases and J by 4 bases, with 13 bases between them. The CDR3 spans 14 residues. Germline CDR1 SGHTA, CDR2 FQGNSA. Written as DNA, the CDR3 is TGTGCCAGCAGCTCAATAGACAGTTTCTATGGCTACACCTTC. Its protein is CASSSIDSFYGYTF.

The table lists this clonotype with a few counts. This chain connects TRBV5-1 to TRBJ2-5, with D unresolved. V shed 6 bases and J shed 5 bases, with 8 bases lying between them. The CDR3 spans 11 residues. The germline V gene has CDR1 SGHRS and CDR2 YFSETQ. CDR3 nucleotides: TGCGCCAGCAAAGCAGAGGAGACCCAGTACTTC. This gives the protein CASKAEETQYF.

The chain uses TRBV12-3 or TRBV12-4 and TRBJ2-3; D is uncertain. Trimming removed 5 bases at V and 8 bases at J, with 8 bases between. The CDR3 has 11 residues. The CDR3 is CASSLTSTQYF. Here the CDR3 DNA reads TGTGCCAGCAGTCTGACCAGTACGCAGTATTTT.

In its sample, this clonotype was seen many times. CDR3 residues: CASSLLTYNEQFF. DNA of the CDR3: TGTGCCAGCAGTCTGCTGACCTACAATGAGCAGTTCTTC. The chain uses TRBV12-3 or TRBV12-4 and TRBJ2-1; D ambiguous. CDR3 length: 13 amino acids. Trimming removed 5 bases from V and 2 bases from J, with 7 bases in between.

This chain uses TRBV12-5 with TRBJ1-5, with a tentative D call TRBD1 (6 bases). Germline V gene lookup returns CDR1 LGHNT and CDR2 FRNRAP. The CDR3 covers 17 residues. Trimming removed 6 bases at V and 1 base at J, with 19 bases between. The CDR3 protein is CASGARGTVRSNQPQHF. The CDR3 coding sequence is TGTGCTAGTGGGGCCAGGGGCACGGTTCGGAGCAATCAGCCCCAGCATTTT.

J is TRBJ1-3 and V is TRBV9; 7 nucleotides line up with TRBD1. Germline CDR1 SGDLS, CDR2 YYNGEE. The CDR3 contains 16 residues. Trimming at V came to 0 bases and at J to 0 bases, leaving 3 bases not matched to a gene. CDR3 coding DNA: TGTGCCAGCAGCGTAGGGGCAGGGGGCTCTGGAAACACCATATATTTT. This translates into CASSVGAGGSGNTIYF.

V is TRBV13 and J is TRBJ2-5, with TRBD1 identical over 8 bases. The CDR3 loop spans 16 amino acids. The germline V gene encodes CDR1 PRHDT and CDR2 FYEKMQ (reference sequence). The ends lost 5 bases at V and 5 bases at J; junction bases unmatched: 13. CDR3 sequence (DNA): TGTGCCAGCAGCCAGCGTGTCACAGGGGGTTCGGAGACCCAGTACTTC. Translation: CASSQRVTGGSETQYF.

Only a few counts were recorded for this clonotype. The chain joins TRBV19 to TRBJ2-4; tentatively, D is TRBD1 (6 bases). Germline CDR1 is LNHDA and CDR2 is SQIVND (reference sequence). V was trimmed by 11 bases and J by 7 bases, leaving 18 bases between them. The CDR3 runs 13 residues. CDR3 sequence: CAVQGSLGNIQYF. DNA for the CDR3: TGTGCCGTCCAGGGGAGTTTAGGTAACATTCAGTACTTC.

The rearrangement links TRBV18 to TRBJ1-1, with D possibly being TRBD1 (5 bases). Trimming pared 5 bases from V and 3 bases from J, leaving 10 bases between. Per germline, CDR1 KGHSH and CDR2 LQKENI. This CDR3 contains 13 residues. The CDR3 loop is CASSTSRDTEAFF. The CDR3 bases are TGTGCCAGCTCAACTAGCAGGGACACTGAAGCTTTCTTT.

Many counts were recorded for this clonotype. The chain links TRBV5-1 to TRBJ2-5, with D hard to call. V was trimmed by 0 bases and J by 2 bases, leaving 8 bases between them. Germline loops: CDR1 SGHRS, CDR2 YFSETQ. CDR3 length: 14 amino acids. This CDR3 reads CASSLAQPQETQYF. The CDR3 DNA reads as TGCGCCAGCAGCTTGGCACAGCCACAAGAGACCCAGTACTTC.

The V and J genes are TRBV7-9 and TRBJ2-7; no clear D. Trimming took 5 bases from V and 5 from J, leaving 10 bases between them. The CDR3 has 12 amino acids. Looked up from germline, CDR1 is SEHNR and CDR2 is FQNEAQ (reference sequence). For the CDR3, the DNA is TGTGCCAGCAGCCCATCCTCGCACGAGCAGTACTTC. This codes for CASSPSSHEQYF.

The table lists this clonotype with a few counts. The chain uses TRBV29-1 and TRBJ1-1, with TRBD1 matching over 10 bases. Germline V lookup: CDR1 SQVTM, CDR2 ANQGSEA. This CDR3 contains 15 residues. V trimming: 6 bases; J trimming: 6 bases; junction bases outside the gene matches: 13. This chain's CDR3 is CSVLPTGGEGAEAFF. Here the CDR3 DNA reads TGCAGCGTGCTACCGACAGGGGGCGAGGGGGCTGAAGCTTTCTTT.

In its sample, this clonotype was seen many times. The V gene is TRBV29-1, the J gene TRBJ2-1, with TRBD1 matching over 11 bases. This CDR3 is built from 18 residues. V shed 0 bases and J 6 bases; nucleotides not matched to a gene: 13. In germline, CDR1 is SQVTM, CDR2 ANQGSEA. The CDR3 sequence: CSVEDQPGQGVRVNEQFF. CDR3 coding DNA: TGCAGCGTTGAAGACCAGCCGGGACAGGGGGTGCGGGTCAATGAGCAGTTCTTC.

This clonotype came up a few times. This rearrangement joins TRBV2 to TRBJ2-3; D is unresolved. Trimming removed 7 bases from V and 2 bases from J, with 13 bases in between. Germline V CDR1 and CDR2: SNHLY, FYNNEI. The length of the CDR3 is 14 residues. The CDR3 nucleotides are TGTGCCAGCAAGAGGCAGGCCCTCACAGATACGCAGTATTTT. This codes for CASKRQALTDTQYF.

This clonotype was recorded at least ten times. V gene TRBV28 combines with J gene TRBJ2-7; 7 bases agree with TRBD2. The trim removed 4 bases at V and 6 bases at J, leaving 9 bases unmatched. There are 14 residues in the CDR3. Looked up from germline, CDR1 is MDHEN and CDR2 is SYDVKM. The CDR3: CASSYREAIREQYF. The CDR3, as DNA: TGTGCCAGCAGTTACCGGGAGGCCATACGCGAGCAGTACTTC.

This clonotype was detected a few times. The V gene is TRBV28, the J gene TRBJ2-7; TRBD2 matches 7 bases. The CDR3 runs to 14 residues. J was trimmed by 6 bases and V by 8 bases; bases with no gene match: 13. Per germline, CDR1 MDHEN and CDR2 SYDVKM. CDR3 region: CASRKRGTPLEQYF. In DNA, the CDR3 is TGTGCCAGCCGTAAGCGGGGTACCCCGCTCGAGCAGTACTTC.

This clonotype was counted between two and nine times. V and J are TRBV29-1 and TRBJ2-3; 7 bases line up with TRBD1. Germline V lookup: CDR1 SQVTM, CDR2 ANQGSEA. V gave up 7 bases and J gave up 4 bases; unmatched junction bases: 8. There are 13 residues in the CDR3. The CDR3 reads CSATTGVPDTQYF. DNA of the CDR3: TGCAGCGCCACCACAGGGGTTCCAGATACGCAGTATTTT.

As DNA, the CDR3 is TGCGCCAGCAGCTGGGGACAGGGTAAAGATACGCAGTATTTT. It codes for CASSWGQGKDTQYF. The rearrangement joins TRBV5-1 to TRBJ2-3; 9 bases align to TRBD1. There are 14 residues in the CDR3. Germline loops: CDR1 SGHRS, CDR2 YFSETQ. V lost 3 bases to trimming and J lost 5 bases; unmatched junction nucleotides: 4.

The chain combines TRBV12-3 or TRBV12-4 with TRBJ1-2; 9 positions match TRBD1. After removal of 4 bases from V and 3 bases from J, the junction contained 6 bases not matched to a gene. There are 15 residues in the CDR3. The CDR3 nucleotides read TGTGCCAGCAGTTCCCGGACAGGGGATCACTATGGCTACACCTTC. It is translated as CASSSRTGDHYGYTF.